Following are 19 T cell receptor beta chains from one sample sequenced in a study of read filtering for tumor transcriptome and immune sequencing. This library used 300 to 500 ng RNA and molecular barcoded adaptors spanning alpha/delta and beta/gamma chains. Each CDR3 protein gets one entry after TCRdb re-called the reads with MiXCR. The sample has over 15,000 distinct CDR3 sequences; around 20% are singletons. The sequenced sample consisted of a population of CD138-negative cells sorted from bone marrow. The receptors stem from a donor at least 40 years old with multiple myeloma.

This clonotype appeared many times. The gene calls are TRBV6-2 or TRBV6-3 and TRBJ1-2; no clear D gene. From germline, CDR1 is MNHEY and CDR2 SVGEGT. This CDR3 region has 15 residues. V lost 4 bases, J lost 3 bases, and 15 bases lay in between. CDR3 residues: CASSSRRPGDYGYTF. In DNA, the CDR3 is TGTGCCAGCAGTTCCCGGCGCCCCGGGGACTATGGCTACACCTTC.

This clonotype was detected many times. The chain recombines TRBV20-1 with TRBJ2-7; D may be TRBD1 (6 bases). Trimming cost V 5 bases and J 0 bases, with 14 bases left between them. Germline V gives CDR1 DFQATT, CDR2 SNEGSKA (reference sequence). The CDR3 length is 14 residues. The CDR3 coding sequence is TGCAGTGCTCTGAGGGGGACCAGCTCCTACGAGCAGTACTTC. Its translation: CSALRGTSSYEQYF.

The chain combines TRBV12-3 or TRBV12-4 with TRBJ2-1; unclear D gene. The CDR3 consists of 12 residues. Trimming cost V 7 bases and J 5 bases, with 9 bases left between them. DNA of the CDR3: TGTGCCAGCACCATAGAGAACAATGAGCAGTTCTTC. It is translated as CASTIENNEQFF.

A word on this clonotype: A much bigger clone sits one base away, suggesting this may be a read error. CDR3 nucleotide sequence: TGTGTCAGCAAAAGCGGTCAAGAGACCCAGTACTTC. Translation: CVSKSGQETQYF. The chain combines TRBV28 with TRBJ2-5; D is possibly TRBD2 (5 bases). The CDR3 loop spans 12 amino acids. From germline, CDR1 is MDHEN and CDR2 SYDVKM.

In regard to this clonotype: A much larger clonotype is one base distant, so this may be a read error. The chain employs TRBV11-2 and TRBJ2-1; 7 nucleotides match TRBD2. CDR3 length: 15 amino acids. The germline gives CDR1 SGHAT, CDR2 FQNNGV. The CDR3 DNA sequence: TGTGCCAGCAGCCTAGGCGCGGGGGTCTACAATGAGCAGTCCTTC. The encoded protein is CASSLGAGVYNEQSF.

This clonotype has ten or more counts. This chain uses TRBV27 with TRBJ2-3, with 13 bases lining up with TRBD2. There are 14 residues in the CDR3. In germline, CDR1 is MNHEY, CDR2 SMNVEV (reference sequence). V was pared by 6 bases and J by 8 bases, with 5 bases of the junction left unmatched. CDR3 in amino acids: CASSPGLAGSTQYF. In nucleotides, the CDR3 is TGTGCCAGCAGCCCGGGACTAGCGGGAAGTACGCAGTATTTT.

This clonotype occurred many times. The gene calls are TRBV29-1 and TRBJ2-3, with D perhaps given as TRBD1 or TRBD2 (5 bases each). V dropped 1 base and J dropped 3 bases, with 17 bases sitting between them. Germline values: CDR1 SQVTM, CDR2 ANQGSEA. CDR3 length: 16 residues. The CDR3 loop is CSVEVGEPHRTDTQYF. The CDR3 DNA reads TGCAGCGTTGAAGTGGGGGAACCCCACCGGACAGATACGCAGTATTTT.

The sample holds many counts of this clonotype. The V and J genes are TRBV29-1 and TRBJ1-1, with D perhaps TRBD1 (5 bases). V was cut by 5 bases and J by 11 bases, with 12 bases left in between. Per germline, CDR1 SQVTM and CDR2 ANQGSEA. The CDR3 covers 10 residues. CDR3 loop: CSVSGTRAFF. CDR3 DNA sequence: TGCAGCGTTTCCGGGACGAGGGCTTTCTTT.

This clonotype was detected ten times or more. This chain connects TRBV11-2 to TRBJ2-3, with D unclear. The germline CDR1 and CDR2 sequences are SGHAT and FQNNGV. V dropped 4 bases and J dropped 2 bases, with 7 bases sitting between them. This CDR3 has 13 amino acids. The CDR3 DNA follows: TGTGCCAGCAGCTCCGAATACACAGATACGCAGTATTTT. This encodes CASSSEYTDTQYF.

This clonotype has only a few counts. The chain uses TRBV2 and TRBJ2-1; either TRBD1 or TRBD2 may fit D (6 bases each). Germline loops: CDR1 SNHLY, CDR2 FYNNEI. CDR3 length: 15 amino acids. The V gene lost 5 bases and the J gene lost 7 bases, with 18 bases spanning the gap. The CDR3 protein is CASSRGTNIGNEQFF. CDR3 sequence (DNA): TGTGCCAGCAGTCGCGGGACAAACATTGGTAATGAGCAGTTCTTC.

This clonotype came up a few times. The CDR3 DNA is TGTGCCAGCAGTTCCGCTGGGAAAGTGAACACTGAAGCTTTCTTT. This translates into CASSSAGKVNTEAFF. V and J are TRBV28 and TRBJ1-1; D gene unclear. Trimming took off 4 bases at V and 0 bases at J, with 12 bases between the two ends. The CDR3 runs to 15 residues. CDR1 and CDR2 (germline): MDHEN, SYDVKM.

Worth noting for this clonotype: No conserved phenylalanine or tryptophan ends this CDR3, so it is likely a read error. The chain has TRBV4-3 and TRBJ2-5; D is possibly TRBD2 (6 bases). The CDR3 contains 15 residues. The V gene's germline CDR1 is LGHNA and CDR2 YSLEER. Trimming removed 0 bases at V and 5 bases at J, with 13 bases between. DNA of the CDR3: TGCGCCAGCAGCCAAGATTTAGTCGGGGGTGAGACCCAGTACCTC. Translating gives CASSQDLVGGETQYL.

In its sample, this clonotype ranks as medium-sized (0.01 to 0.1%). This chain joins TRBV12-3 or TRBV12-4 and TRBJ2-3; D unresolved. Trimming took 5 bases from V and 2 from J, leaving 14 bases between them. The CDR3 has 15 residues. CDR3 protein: CASSGNGLHTDTQYF. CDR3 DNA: TGTGCCAGCAGTGGGAATGGCCTCCACACAGATACGCAGTATTTT.

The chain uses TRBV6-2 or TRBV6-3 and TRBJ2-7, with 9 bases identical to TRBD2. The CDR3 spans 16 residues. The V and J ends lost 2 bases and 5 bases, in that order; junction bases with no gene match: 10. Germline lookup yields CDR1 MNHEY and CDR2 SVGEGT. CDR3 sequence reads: CASSYAIGGRDNEQYF. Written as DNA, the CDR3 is TGTGCCAGCAGTTACGCGATCGGCGGGAGGGACAACGAGCAGTACTTC.

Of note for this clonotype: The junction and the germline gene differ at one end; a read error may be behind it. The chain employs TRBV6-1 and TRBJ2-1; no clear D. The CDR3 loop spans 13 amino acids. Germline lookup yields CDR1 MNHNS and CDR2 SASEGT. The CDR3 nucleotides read TGTGCCGGCAGTGAAATTGTCCGGAAGTGGCAGTTCTTC. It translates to CAGSEIVRKWQFF.

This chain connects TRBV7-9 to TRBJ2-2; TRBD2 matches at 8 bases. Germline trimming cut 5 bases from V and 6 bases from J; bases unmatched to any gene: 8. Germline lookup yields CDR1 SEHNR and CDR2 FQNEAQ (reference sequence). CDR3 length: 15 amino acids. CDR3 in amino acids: CASSPGSGSAGELFF. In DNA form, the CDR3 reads TGTGCCAGCAGCCCCGGGAGCGGGAGTGCCGGGGAGCTGTTTTTT.

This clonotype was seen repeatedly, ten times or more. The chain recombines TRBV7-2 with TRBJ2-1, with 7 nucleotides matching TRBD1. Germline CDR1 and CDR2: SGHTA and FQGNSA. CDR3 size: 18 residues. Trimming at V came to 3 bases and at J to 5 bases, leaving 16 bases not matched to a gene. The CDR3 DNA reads TGTGCCAGCAGCTTCGGACAGGTCCGGGTTAATGGAAACAATGAGCAGTTCTTC. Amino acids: CASSFGQVRVNGNNEQFF.

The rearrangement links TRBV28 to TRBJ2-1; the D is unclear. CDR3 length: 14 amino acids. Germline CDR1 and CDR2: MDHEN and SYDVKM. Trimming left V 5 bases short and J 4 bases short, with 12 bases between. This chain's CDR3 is CASSLPGLYNEQFF. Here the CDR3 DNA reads TGTGCCAGCAGTCTTCCGGGCTTATACAATGAGCAGTTCTTC. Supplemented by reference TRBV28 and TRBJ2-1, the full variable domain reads DVKVTQSSRYLVKRTGEKVFLECVQDMDHENMFWYRQDPGLGLRLIYFSYDVKMKEKGDIPEGYSVSREKKERFSLILESASTNQTSMYLCASSLPGLYNEQFFGPGTRLTVL.

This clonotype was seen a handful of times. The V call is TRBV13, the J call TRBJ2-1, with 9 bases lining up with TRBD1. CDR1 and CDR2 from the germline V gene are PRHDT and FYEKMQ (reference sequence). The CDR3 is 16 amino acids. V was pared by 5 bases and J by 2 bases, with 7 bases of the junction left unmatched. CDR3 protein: CASSKTGGAAYNEQFF. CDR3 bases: TGTGCCAGCAGCAAAACAGGGGGCGCTGCCTACAATGAGCAGTTCTTC.